This TCR beta chain was obtained from a study of blood T cell repertoires in COVID-19. Profiled with immunoSEQ multiplex PCR; TCRdb holds only in-frame clones, not every one. The sample yields approximately 93,000 clones, about 75% seen once. V shed 6 bases and J 1 base; nucleotides not matched to a gene: 13. CDR3 size: 18 residues. Germline V gene data show CDR1 as ENHRY and CDR2 as SYGVKD. The TCR comes from a woman of 80 years or more with acute or convalescent COVID-19. The chain links TRBV10-3 to TRBJ2-3, with TRBD2 identical over 10 bases. The sequenced sample was peripheral blood. The CDR3 region is CAISLSGRTGYGTDTQYF. CDR3 DNA: TGTGCCATCAGCCTTAGCGGGAGGACCGGCTATGGCACAGATACGCAGTATTTT.